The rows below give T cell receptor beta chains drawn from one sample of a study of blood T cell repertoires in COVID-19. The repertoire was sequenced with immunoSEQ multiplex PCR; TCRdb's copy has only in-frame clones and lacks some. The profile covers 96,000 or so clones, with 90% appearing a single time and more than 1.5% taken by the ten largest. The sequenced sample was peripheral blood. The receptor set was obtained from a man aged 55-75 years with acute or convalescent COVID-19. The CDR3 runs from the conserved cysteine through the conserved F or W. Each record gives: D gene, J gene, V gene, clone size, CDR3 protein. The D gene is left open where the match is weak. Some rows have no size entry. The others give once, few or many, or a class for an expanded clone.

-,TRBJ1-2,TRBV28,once,CASSFEYRWGEGGEGYTF
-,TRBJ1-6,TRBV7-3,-,CASSLGQENSPLHF
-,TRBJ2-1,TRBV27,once,CASTRVPRAEQFF
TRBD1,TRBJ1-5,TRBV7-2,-,CASTSGTGGNQPQHF
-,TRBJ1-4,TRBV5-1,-,CASSSTGMTNEKLFF
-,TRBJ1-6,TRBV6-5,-,CASSFLGNSPLHF
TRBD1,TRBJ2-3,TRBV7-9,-,CASSTTGGTDTQYF
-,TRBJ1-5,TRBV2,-,CASSELGAGQPQHF
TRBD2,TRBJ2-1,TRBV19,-,CASSPGTSGYNEQFF
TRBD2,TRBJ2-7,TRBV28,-,CASSPTSGAYEQYF
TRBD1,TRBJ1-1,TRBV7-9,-,CASTGGGTEAFF
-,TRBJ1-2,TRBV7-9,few,CASSLGGGYGYTF
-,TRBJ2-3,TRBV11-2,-,CASSLAGTLTDTQYF
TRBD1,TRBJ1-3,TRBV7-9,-,CASGRDSSGNTIYF
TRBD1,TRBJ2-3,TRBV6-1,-,CASSADRGRDTQYF
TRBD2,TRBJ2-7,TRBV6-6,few,CASSSGGYEQYF
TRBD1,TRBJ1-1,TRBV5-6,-,CASSWDRGGMNTEAFF
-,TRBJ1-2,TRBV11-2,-,CASSLSTDRNNYGYTF
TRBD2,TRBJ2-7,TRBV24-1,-,CATSDGTSSHYEQYF
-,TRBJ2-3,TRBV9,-,CASSVYFPGEGTDTQYF
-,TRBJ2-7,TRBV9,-,CASSVVGGPGEQYF
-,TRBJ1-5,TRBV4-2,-,CASSQEGSGRSNQPQHF
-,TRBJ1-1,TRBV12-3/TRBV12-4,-,CASSPQNTEAFF
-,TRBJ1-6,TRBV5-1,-,CASSLMANSPLHF
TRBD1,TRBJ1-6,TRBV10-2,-,CASSESTGGDNSPLHF
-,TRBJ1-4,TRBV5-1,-,CASSLSVGATNEKLFF
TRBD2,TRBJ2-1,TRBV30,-,CAWSDSPGLAGLYNEQFF
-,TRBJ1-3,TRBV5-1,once,CASSLENQGRNTIYF
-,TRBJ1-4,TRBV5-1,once,CASSLDRVGEKLFF
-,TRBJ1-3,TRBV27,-,CASSLGAFGNTIYF
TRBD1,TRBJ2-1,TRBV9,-,CASSNSFRDRGNEQFF
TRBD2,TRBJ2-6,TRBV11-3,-,CASSSGLAGVPGANVLTF
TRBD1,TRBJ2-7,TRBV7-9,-,CASSLGQGFYEQYF
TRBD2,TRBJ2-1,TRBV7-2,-,CASRKTGGRGVNEQFF
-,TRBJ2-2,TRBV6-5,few,CASSSGGGTGELFF
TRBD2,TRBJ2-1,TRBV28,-,CASRVAGGTNEQFF
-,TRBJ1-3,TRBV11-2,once,CASSLDQPPGAGNTIYF
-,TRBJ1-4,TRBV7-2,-,CASSLTGAGEKLFF
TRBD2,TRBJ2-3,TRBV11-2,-,CASSLEGTSGSTQYF
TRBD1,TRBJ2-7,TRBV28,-,CASSIPGQTYEQYF
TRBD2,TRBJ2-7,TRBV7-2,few,CASGIAGGKGEQYF
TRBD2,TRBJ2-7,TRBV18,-,CASSPSGSISTYEQYF
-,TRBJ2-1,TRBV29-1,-,CSVGVGGPYNEQFF
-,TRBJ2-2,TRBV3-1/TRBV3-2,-,CASSQDFSLTGELFF
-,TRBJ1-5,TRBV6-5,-,CASSRIGEQPQHF